These 18 T cell receptor beta chains originate from one sample sequenced in a study of cytomegalovirus exposure and HLA in healthy donors. Data came from immunoSEQ multiplex PCR; TCRdb stores just in-frame clones and leaves some out. The data show under 140,000 clones, roughly 90% seen once. Sequencing was performed on PBMCs. The source is a woman in her 30s in good health and CMV-seropositive.

The genes are TRBV6-1 and TRBJ2-1; 11 positions agree with TRBD1. CDR3 length: 15 amino acids. The V segment lost 5 bases and the J segment 7 bases; nucleotides outside the gene matches: 7. Germline V lookup: CDR1 MNHNS, CDR2 SASEGT. CDR3 protein: CASSKSGQGGNEQFF. CDR3 bases: TGTGCCAGCAGTAAATCGGGACAGGGGGGGAATGAGCAGTTCTTC.

The chain is built from TRBV5-8 and TRBJ2-7; D is ambiguous. V was trimmed by 4 bases and J by 0 bases, leaving 8 bases between them. The CDR3 runs to 13 residues. The germline CDR1 and CDR2 sequences are SGHTS and YDEGEE. Here the CDR3 DNA reads TGTGCCAGCAGCCGAGGATACTCCTACGAGCAGTACTTC. Translated: CASSRGYSYEQYF.

This chain joins TRBV7-8 and TRBJ1-1; the match to TRBD1 covers 8 bases. CDR1 and CDR2 (germline): SGHVS, FQNEAQ. This CDR3 is built from 18 residues. J was trimmed by 5 bases and V by 3 bases; bases with no gene match: 17. As DNA, the CDR3 is TGTGCCAGCAGCTTCCGGACGATCCCTGGACAGGGTGAAACTGAAGCTTTCTTT. It yields the protein CASSFRTIPGQGETEAFF.

Concerning this clone itself: The same CDR3 arises from other DNA sequences in this sample as well. The chain is built from TRBV7-3 and TRBJ2-3, with 7 bases identical to TRBD2. The CDR3 is made up of 14 amino acids. Germline-derived CDR1 and CDR2 are SGHTA and FQGTGA. The V and J ends lost 3 bases and 1 base, in that order; junction bases with no gene match: 1. The CDR3 sequence: CASSLAGGTDTQYF. For the CDR3, the DNA is TGTGCCAGCAGCTTGGCGGGAGGCACAGATACGCAGTATTTT.

The chain combines TRBV11-2 with TRBJ2-2, with D possibly being TRBD1 (6 bases). The V gene lost 5 bases and the J gene lost 8 bases, with 9 bases spanning the gap. The CDR3 loop spans 12 amino acids. CDR1 and CDR2 from the germline V gene are SGHAT and FQNNGV. The CDR3 DNA reads TGTGCCAGCAGCCACAGGGCAGGGGAGCTGTTTTTT. This gives the protein CASSHRAGELFF.

The chain has TRBV25-1 and TRBJ1-1; D call uncertain. V lost 6 bases and J lost 8, with 10 bases in between. Germline CDR1 and CDR2: MGHDK and SYGVNS. The CDR3 runs to 11 residues. CDR3 sequence reads: CASRSGEEAFF. DNA of the CDR3: TGTGCCAGCAGGAGTGGTGAGGAAGCTTTCTTT.

This clone turned up a few times. The gene calls are TRBV6-6 and TRBJ1-6; 8 positions agree with TRBD1. The J segment lost 5 bases and the V segment lost 5 bases, leaving 2 bases of the junction unmatched. The CDR3 runs 14 residues. Germline-derived CDR1 and CDR2 are MNHNY and SVGAGI (reference sequence). The CDR3 bases are TGTGCCAGCAGTCGGACAGGGAATAATTCACCCCTCCACTTT. It codes for CASSRTGNNSPLHF.

The chain recombines TRBV28 with TRBJ2-3; tentatively, D is TRBD1 (5 bases). Trimming pared 3 bases from V and 3 bases from J, leaving 10 bases between. The germline V gene encodes CDR1 MDHEN and CDR2 SYDVKM. CDR3 length equals 14 residues. This CDR3 is CASSFLSGTDTQYF. CDR3 DNA: TGTGCCAGCAGTTTTCTTTCAGGGACAGATACGCAGTATTTT. The full variable domain, in which reference TRBV28 and TRBJ2-3 provide the parts outside the CDR3, is DVKVTQSSRYLVKRTGEKVFLECVQDMDHENMFWYRQDPGLGLRLIYFSYDVKMKEKGDIPEGYSVSREKKERFSLILESASTNQTSMYLCASSFLSGTDTQYFGPGTRLTVL.

The sample holds a few counts of this clone. The V gene is TRBV13, the J gene TRBJ2-7; 12 nucleotides agree with TRBD1. Germline assignment: CDR1 PRHDT and CDR2 FYEKMQ (reference sequence). The CDR3 is 14 amino acids. J was trimmed by 6 bases and V by 5 bases; bases with no gene match: 5. The CDR3 DNA sequence: TGTGCCAGCAGCGTCCGGGACAGGGGGCGCGAGCAGTACTTC. This translates into CASSVRDRGREQYF.

This chain connects TRBV2 to TRBJ2-7, with D tentatively TRBD1 (7 bases). The germline V and J ends were trimmed by 4 bases and 5 bases, with 21 bases remaining between them. Germline V gene lookup returns CDR1 SNHLY and CDR2 FYNNEI. The CDR3 contains 16 residues. The CDR3 here is CASSALGGQVIDEQYF. The CDR3 DNA follows: TGTGCCAGCAGTGCTTTGGGAGGACAGGTTATCGACGAGCAGTACTTC.

This clone was observed once. The chain couples TRBV11-2 to TRBJ2-6; no reliable D call. V was pared by 2 bases and J by 0 bases, with 8 bases between. CDR3 size: 16 residues. Germline CDR1 and CDR2: SGHAT and FQNNGV. This chain's CDR3 is CASSLLARSGANVLTF. In DNA, the CDR3 is TGTGCCAGCAGCTTACTGGCCCGCTCTGGGGCCAACGTCCTGACTTTC.

The V and J genes are TRBV5-1 and TRBJ2-7; 9 nucleotides agree with TRBD1. Per germline, CDR1 SGHRS and CDR2 YFSETQ. The CDR3 consists of 16 residues. After removal of 1 base from V and 9 bases from J, the junction contained 14 bases not matched to a gene. This CDR3 is CASSLFPGQGRAGQYF. The CDR3 nucleotides read TGCGCCAGCAGCTTGTTCCCGGGACAGGGCCGGGCCGGGCAGTACTTC. The full variable domain, with the rest looked up from reference TRBV5-1 and TRBJ2-7, is KAGVTQTPRYLIKTRGQQVTLSCSPISGHRSVSWYQQTPGQGLQFLFEYFSETQRNKGNFPGRFSGRQFSNSRSEMNVSTLELGDSALYLCASSLFPGQGRAGQYFGPGTRLTVT.

The chain recombines TRBV7-9 with TRBJ2-1, with TRBD2 identical over 9 bases. Losses at the gene ends were 2 bases for V and 2 bases for J; bases not matched to a gene: 4. CDR3 length: 16 residues. In germline, CDR1 is SEHNR, CDR2 FQNEAQ (reference sequence). The CDR3 bases are TGTGCCAGCAGCTTAAGTTTAGCGGGGGCCTACAATGAGCAGTTCTTC. Protein product: CASSLSLAGAYNEQFF.

V is TRBV6-1 and J is TRBJ2-3, with TRBD2 matching 9 bases. Germline lookup yields CDR1 MNHNS and CDR2 SASEGT. The V and J ends lost 1 base and 4 bases, in that order; junction bases with no gene match: 3. The CDR3 sequence is 15 residues long. CDR3 DNA sequence: TGTGCCAGCAGTGAAGGAGCGGGGGGCTCAGATACGCAGTATTTT. Protein: CASSEGAGGSDTQYF.

The V call is TRBV11-2, the J call TRBJ2-2; the D gene is possibly TRBD2 (6 bases). The V gene's germline CDR1 is SGHAT and CDR2 FQNNGV. This CDR3 has 14 amino acids. The V end lost 4 bases, the J end lost 6 bases, and 12 bases lay between the germline ends. The CDR3 spells CASSYPSSAGELFF. The CDR3 DNA reads TGTGCCAGCAGCTACCCGTCTAGCGCCGGGGAGCTGTTTTTT.

The chain recombines TRBV5-6 with TRBJ1-1; D is perhaps TRBD1 (6 bases). The CDR3 spans 14 residues. CDR1 is SGHDT, CDR2 YYEEEE, per germline. V was clipped by 4 bases and J by 7 bases, with 17 bases between them. CDR3: CASSADRQDGEAFF. CDR3 DNA sequence: TGTGCCAGCAGCGCGGACAGACAAGATGGTGAAGCTTTCTTT.

As DNA, the CDR3 is TGTGCCAGCAGCGTAGGAACAGGGCTTGATCAGCCCCAGCATTTT. Protein sequence: CASSVGTGLDQPQHF. The genes are TRBV9 and TRBJ1-5; weak D call: TRBD1 (6 bases). Germline V gene lookup returns CDR1 SGDLS and CDR2 YYNGEE. Trimming cost V 0 bases and J 5 bases, with 12 bases left between them. The CDR3 contains 15 residues.

The V call is TRBV20-1, the J call TRBJ2-5; D uncertain. V lost 3 bases and J 2 bases, leaving 4 bases between the germline ends. The CDR3 contains 11 residues. The germline CDR1 and CDR2 sequences are DFQATT and SNEGSKA (reference sequence). The CDR3 sequence is CSASSQETQYF. DNA for the CDR3: TGCAGTGCTAGTTCTCAAGAGACCCAGTACTTC.